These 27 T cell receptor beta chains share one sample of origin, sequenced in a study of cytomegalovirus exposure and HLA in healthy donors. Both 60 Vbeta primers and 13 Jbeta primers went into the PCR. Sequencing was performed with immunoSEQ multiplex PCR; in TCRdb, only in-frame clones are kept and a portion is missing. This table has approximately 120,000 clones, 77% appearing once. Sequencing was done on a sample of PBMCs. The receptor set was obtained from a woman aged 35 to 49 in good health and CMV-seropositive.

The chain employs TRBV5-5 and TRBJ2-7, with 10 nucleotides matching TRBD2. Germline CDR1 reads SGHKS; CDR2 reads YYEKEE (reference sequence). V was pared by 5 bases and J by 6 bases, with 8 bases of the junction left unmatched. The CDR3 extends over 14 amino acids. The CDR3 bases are TGTGCCAGCAGTCAGGTAGCGGGAGGACGCGAGCAGTACTTC. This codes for CASSQVAGGREQYF. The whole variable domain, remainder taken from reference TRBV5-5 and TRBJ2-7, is DAGVTQSPTHLIKTRGQQVTLRCSPISGHKSVSWYQQVLGQGPQFIFQYYEKEERGRGNFPDRFSARQFPNYSSELNVNALLLGDSALYLCASSQVAGGREQYFGPGTRLTVT.

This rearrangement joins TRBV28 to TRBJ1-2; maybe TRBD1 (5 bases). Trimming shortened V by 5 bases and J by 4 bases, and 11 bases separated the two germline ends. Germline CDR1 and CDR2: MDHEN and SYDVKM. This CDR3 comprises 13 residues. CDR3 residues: CASSTGLSYGYTF. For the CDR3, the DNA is TGTGCCAGCAGTACGGGACTGTCCTATGGCTACACCTTC.

Here the CDR3 reads CASSRDINEQFF. The DNA of the CDR3 is TGTGCCAGTAGCCGGGACATCAATGAGCAGTTCTTC. The chain is built from TRBV19 and TRBJ2-1; weak D call: TRBD1 (6 bases). The CDR3 covers 12 residues. The germline V gene has CDR1 LNHDA and CDR2 SQIVND (reference sequence). Trimming shortened V by 6 bases and J by 6 bases, and 9 bases separated the two germline ends.

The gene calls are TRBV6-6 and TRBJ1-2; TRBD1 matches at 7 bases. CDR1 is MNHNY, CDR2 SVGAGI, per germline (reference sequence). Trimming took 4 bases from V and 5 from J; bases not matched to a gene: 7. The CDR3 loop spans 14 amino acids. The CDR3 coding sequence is TGTGCCAGCAGTTCGACGACAGGGACTTATGGCTACACCTTC. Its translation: CASSSTTGTYGYTF.

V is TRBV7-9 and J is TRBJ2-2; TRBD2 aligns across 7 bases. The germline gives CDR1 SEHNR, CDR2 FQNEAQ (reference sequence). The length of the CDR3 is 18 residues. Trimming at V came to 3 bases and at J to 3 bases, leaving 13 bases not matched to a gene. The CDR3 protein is CASSFFLPGRRDTGELFF. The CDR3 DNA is TGTGCCAGCAGCTTCTTCCTCCCCGGGAGGAGAGACACCGGGGAGCTGTTTTTT. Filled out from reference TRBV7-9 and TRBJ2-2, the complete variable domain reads DTGVSQNPRHKITKRGQNVTFRCDPISEHNRLYWYRQTLGQGPEFLTYFQNEAQLEKSRLLSDRFSAERPKGSFSTLEIQRTEQGDSAMYLCASSFFLPGRRDTGELFFGEGSRLTVL.

This CDR3 reads CASSITRLAGASDTQYF. The CDR3 DNA reads TGTGCCAGTAGTATTACCAGACTAGCGGGAGCAAGCGATACGCAGTATTTT. This chain uses TRBV19 with TRBJ2-3; 12 positions match TRBD2. This CDR3 is 17 amino acids long. Germline trimming cut 3 bases from V and 6 bases from J; bases unmatched to any gene: 10. Germline loops: CDR1 LNHDA, CDR2 SQIVND (reference sequence).

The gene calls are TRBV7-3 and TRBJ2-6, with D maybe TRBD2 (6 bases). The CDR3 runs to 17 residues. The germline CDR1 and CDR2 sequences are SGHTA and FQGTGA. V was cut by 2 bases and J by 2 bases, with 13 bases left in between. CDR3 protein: CASSLGGFGTGANVLTF. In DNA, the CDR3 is TGTGCCAGCAGCTTAGGGGGGTTCGGGACTGGGGCCAACGTCCTGACTTTC.

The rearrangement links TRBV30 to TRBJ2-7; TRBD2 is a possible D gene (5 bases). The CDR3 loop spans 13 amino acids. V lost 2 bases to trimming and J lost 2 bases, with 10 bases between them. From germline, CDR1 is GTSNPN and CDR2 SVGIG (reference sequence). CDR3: CAWSPGVPYEQYF. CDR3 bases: TGTGCCTGGAGTCCCGGGGTACCCTACGAGCAGTACTTC.

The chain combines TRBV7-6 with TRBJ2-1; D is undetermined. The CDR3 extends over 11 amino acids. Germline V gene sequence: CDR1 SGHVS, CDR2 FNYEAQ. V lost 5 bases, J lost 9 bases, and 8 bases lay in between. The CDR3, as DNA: TGTGCCAGCAGCCACTCCGGTGAGCAGTTCTTC. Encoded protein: CASSHSGEQFF.

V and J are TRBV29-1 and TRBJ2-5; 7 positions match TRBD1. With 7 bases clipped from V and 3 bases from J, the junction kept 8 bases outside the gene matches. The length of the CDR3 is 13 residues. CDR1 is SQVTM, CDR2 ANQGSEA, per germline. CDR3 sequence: CSARTGFKETQYF. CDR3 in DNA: TGCAGCGCCCGGACAGGTTTTAAAGAGACCCAGTACTTC.

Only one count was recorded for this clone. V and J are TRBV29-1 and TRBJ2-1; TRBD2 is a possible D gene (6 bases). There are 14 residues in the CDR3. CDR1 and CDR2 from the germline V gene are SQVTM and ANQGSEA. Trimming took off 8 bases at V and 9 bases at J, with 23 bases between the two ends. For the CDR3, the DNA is TGCAGCCATTCCGTGGGGGGAGGCGCGGGTGAGCAGTTCTTC. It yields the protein CSHSVGGGAGEQFF.

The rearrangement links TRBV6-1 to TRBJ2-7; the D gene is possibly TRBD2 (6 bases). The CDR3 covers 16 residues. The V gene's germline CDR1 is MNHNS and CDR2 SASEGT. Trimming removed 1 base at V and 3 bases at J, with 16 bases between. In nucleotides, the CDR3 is TGTGCCAGCAGTGAAGTGGAGGGCACACTGCTCTACGAGCAGTACTTC. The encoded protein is CASSEVEGTLLYEQYF.

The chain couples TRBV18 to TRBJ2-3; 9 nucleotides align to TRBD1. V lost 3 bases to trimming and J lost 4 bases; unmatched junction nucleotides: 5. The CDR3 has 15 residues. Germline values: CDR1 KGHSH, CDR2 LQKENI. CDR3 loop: CASSPRTGVADTQYF. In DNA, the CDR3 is TGTGCCAGCTCACCCCGGACAGGGGTTGCAGATACGCAGTATTTT.

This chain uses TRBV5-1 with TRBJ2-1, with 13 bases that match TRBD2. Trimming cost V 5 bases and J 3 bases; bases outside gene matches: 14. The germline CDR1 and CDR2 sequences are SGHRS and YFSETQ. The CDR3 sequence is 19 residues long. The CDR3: CASRSGRLAGGLLYNEQFF. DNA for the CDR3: TGCGCCAGCAGGTCTGGTCGACTAGCGGGAGGACTCCTCTACAATGAGCAGTTCTTC. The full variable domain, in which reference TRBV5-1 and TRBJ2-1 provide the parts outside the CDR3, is KAGVTQTPRYLIKTRGQQVTLSCSPISGHRSVSWYQQTPGQGLQFLFEYFSETQRNKGNFPGRFSGRQFSNSRSEMNVSTLELGDSALYLCASRSGRLAGGLLYNEQFFGPGTRLTVL.

The CDR3 protein is CASSPTIGGGNEQFF. The CDR3 nucleotides read TGCGCCAGCAGCCCCACCATAGGGGGTGGAAATGAGCAGTTCTTC. The V and J genes are TRBV5-1 and TRBJ2-1, with D perhaps TRBD1 (6 bases). The CDR3 is made up of 15 amino acids. V was shortened by 4 bases and J by 7 bases, with 18 bases between the two germline ends. Germline assignment: CDR1 SGHRS and CDR2 YFSETQ.

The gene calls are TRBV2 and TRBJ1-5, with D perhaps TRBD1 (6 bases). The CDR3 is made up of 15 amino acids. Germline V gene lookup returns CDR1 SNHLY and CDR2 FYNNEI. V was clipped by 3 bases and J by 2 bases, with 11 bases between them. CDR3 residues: CASSEDSAGNQPQHF. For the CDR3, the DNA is TGTGCCAGCAGTGAGGACAGTGCTGGCAATCAGCCCCAGCATTTT.

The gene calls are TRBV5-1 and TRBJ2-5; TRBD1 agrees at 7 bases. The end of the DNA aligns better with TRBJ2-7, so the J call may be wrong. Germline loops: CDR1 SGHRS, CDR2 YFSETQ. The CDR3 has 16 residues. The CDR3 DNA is TGCGCCAGCAGCTTGGCCAGGGGGAGTCTGTCCTACGAGCAGTACTTC. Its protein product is CASSLARGSLSYEQYF.

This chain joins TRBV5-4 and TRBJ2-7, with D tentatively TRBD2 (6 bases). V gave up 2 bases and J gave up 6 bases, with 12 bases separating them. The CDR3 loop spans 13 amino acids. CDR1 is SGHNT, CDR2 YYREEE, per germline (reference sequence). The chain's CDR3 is CASSLPGALEQYF. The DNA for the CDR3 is TGTGCCAGCAGCTTACCGGGAGCTCTCGAGCAGTACTTC.

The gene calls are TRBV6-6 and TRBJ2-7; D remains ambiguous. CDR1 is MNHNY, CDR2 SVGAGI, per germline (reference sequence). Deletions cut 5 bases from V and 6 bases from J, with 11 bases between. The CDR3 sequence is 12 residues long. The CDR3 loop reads CASSRGYGEQYF. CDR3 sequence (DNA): TGTGCCAGCAGTCGAGGTTATGGCGAGCAGTACTTC.

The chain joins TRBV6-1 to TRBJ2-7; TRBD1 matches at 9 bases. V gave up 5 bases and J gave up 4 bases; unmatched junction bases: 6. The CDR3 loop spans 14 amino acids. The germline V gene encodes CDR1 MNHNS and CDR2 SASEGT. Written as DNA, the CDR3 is TGTGCCAGCAGTTCACAGGGGGCGTTGTACGAGCAGTACTTC. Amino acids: CASSSQGALYEQYF.

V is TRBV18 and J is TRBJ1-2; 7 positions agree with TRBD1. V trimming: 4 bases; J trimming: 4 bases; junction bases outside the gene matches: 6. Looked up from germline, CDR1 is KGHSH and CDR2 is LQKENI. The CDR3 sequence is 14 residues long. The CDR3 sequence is CASSLGTALYGYTF. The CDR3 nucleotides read TGTGCCAGCTCACTCGGGACAGCGCTCTATGGCTACACCTTC.

The CDR3 loop reads CASEDRLNTGELFF. The CDR3 DNA reads TGTGCCAGCGAGGACAGGCTGAACACCGGGGAGCTGTTTTTT. This chain uses TRBV7-9 with TRBJ2-2; 7 bases line up with TRBD1. V lost 8 bases to trimming and J lost 1 base; unmatched junction nucleotides: 4. The CDR3 totals 14 residues. Germline V gene data show CDR1 as SEHNR and CDR2 as FQNEAQ (reference sequence).

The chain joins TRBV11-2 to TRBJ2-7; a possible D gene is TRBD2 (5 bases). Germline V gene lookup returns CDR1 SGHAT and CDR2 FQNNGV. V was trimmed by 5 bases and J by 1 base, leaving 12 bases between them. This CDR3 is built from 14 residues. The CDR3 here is CASSPNGMSYEQYF. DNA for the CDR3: TGTGCCAGCAGCCCGAACGGGATGTCCTACGAGCAGTACTTC. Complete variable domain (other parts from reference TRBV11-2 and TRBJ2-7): EAGVAQSPRYKIIEKRQSVAFWCNPISGHATLYWYQQILGQGPKLLIQFQNNGVVDDSQLPKDRFSAERLKGVDSTLKIQPAKLEDSAVYLCASSPNGMSYEQYFGPGTRLTVT.

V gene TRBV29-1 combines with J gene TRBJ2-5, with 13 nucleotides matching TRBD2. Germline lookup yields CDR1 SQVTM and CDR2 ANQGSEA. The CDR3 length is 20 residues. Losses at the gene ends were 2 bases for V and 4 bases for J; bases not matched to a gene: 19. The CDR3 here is CSVESLSDTGLAGEGETQYF. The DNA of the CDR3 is TGCAGCGTTGAATCGTTGTCGGACACCGGACTAGCGGGAGAGGGAGAGACCCAGTACTTC.

The CDR3 is CASSQLQSEGTEAFF. The CDR3 coding sequence is TGTGCCAGCTCACAGTTACAGAGCGAGGGCACTGAAGCTTTCTTT. The chain couples TRBV18 to TRBJ1-1; D remains unclear. This CDR3 spans 15 amino acids. V dropped 4 bases and J dropped 4 bases, with 16 bases sitting between them. Per germline, CDR1 KGHSH and CDR2 LQKENI.

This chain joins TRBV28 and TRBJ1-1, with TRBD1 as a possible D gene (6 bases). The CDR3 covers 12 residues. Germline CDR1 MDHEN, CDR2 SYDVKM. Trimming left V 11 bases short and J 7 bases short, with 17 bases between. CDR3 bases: TGTGCCTCAACACGGACAGCCTTTGAAGCTTTCTTT. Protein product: CASTRTAFEAFF.

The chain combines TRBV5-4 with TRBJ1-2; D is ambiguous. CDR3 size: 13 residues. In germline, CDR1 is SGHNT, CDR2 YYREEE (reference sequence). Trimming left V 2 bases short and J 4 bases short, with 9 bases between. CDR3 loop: CASSFEVSYGYTF. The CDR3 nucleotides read TGTGCCAGCAGCTTCGAGGTGAGCTATGGCTACACCTTC.